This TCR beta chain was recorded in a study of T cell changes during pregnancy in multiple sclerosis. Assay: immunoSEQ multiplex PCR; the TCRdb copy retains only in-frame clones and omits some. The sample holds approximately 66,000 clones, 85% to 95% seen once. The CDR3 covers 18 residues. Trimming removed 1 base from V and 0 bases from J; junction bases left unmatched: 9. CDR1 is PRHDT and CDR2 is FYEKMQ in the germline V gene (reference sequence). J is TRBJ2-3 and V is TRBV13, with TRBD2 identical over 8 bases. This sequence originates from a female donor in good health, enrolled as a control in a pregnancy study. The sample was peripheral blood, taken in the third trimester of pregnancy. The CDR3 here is CASSLAGGTITSTDTQYF. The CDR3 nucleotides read TGTGCCAGCAGCTTAGCGGGGGGGACCATAACTAGCACAGATACGCAGTATTTT.